This T cell receptor beta chain emerged from a study of tumor-infiltrating lymphocytes in primary liver carcinoma. Study details: Subjects presented with primary liver carcinoma managed by surgical resection. Both sexes were represented among patients, who were 30 to 69 years old. Overall study findings and caveats: Tumor region pairs overlapped more than did tumor-adjacent and tumor-blood pairs.

Notes on this clonotype: Its target is not known.

Trimming shortened V by 3 bases and J by 0 bases, and 20 bases separated the two germline ends. The CDR3 is 18 residues long. Germline V gene data show CDR1 as MDHEN and CDR2 as SYDVKM. Blood RNA originated from unsorted whole blood, with germline DNA additionally extracted. Approximately 4.1 milliliters of peripheral blood were drawn presurgically. Making TCR beta cDNA involved 400 to 600 ng total RNA and a constant-region primer. Slightly modified ARM-PCR served as the procedure for the TCR beta libraries. These libraries came from three rounds of nested multiplex PCR. With TRBV1-TRBV30 forward primers and a C-beta reverse primer, the first two PCR rounds were run for around 10 cycles each. TCRdb used MiXCR to reprocess the multiplex PCR reads, holding one entry per CDR3 protein. This table has 190,000 or so distinct CDR3 sequences, less than 70% appearing once.

Specimen: peripheral blood. This chain joins TRBV28 and TRBJ1-2, with D possibly being TRBD1 (5 bases). The source of this sequence is a woman aged 55-70 years with primary liver carcinoma and hepatitis B virus infection. The CDR3 sequence: CASSFLGLGGRANYGYTF. CDR3 in DNA: TGTGCCAGCAGTTTTCTGGGACTAGGAGGGAGGGCTAACTATGGCTACACCTTC.